This TCR beta chain was obtained from a study of tumor-infiltrating lymphocytes in primary liver carcinoma. Looking at the study overall: Tumors, staged T1-T3 N0M0, spanned about 4.2 to 11 cm.

Total RNA (roughly 550 ng) served as template for TCR beta cDNA synthesis primed by a constant-region primer. Nested multiplex PCR, run for three rounds with slightly modified ARM-PCR, yielded TCR beta libraries. Rounds one and two of PCR, each of roughly 10 cycles, were primed with TRBV1-TRBV30 forward primers and a C-beta reverse primer. MiXCR, applied by TCRdb to the multiplex PCR reads, yields one record per CDR3 protein. The sample holds roughly 80,000 distinct CDR3 sequences; 72% are singletons and the top ten take roughly a fifth. This clonotype was picked up a small number of times. Germline CDR1 is SGDLS and CDR2 is YYNGEE. The CDR3 loop spans 15 amino acids. V was clipped by 3 bases and J by 0 bases, with 10 bases between them. Unsorted bulk tissue of about 20-32 mg yielded co-extracted RNA and DNA. Researchers took samples from five separate regions of each tumor.

The sample consisted of liver tumor tissue from sampling region 1. Subset of the sample: tumor region T1, superior pole. This TCR was sampled from a man aged 40-49 years with primary liver carcinoma and hepatitis B virus infection. The chain has TRBV9 and TRBJ2-4; D is tentatively TRBD1 or TRBD2 (6 bases each). CDR3 in DNA: TGTGCCAGCAGCGACAGGGAGGAAGCCAAAAACATTCAGTACTTC. As protein: CASSDREEAKNIQYF.